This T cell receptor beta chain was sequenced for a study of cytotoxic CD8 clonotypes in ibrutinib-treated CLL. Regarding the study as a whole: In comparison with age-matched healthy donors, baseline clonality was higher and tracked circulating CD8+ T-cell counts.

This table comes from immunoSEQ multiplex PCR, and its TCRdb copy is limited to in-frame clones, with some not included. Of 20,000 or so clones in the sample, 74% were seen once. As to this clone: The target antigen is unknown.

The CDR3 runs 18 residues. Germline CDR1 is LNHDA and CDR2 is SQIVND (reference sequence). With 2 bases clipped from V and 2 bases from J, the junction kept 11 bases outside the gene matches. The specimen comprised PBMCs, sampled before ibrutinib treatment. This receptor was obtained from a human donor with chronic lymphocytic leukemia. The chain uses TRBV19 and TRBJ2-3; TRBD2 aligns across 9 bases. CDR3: CASSIRISPSGNTDTQYF. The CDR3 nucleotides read TGTGCCAGTAGTATACGCATCTCCCCTAGCGGGAACACAGATACGCAGTATTTT.